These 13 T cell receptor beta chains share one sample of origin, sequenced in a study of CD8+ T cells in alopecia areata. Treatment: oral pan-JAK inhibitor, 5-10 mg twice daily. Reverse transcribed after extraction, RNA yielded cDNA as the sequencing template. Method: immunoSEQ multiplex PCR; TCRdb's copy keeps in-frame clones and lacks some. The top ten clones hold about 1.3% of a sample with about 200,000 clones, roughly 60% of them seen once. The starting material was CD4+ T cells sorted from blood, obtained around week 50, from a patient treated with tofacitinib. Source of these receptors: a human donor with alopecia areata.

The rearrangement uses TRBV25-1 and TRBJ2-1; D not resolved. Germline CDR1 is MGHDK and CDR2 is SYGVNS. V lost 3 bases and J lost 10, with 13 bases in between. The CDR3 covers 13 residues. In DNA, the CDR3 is TGTGCCAGCAGTGAGGCTAGACTGGAAGAGCAGTTCTTC. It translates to CASSEARLEEQFF. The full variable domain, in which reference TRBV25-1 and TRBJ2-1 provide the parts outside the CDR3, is EADIYQTPRYLVIGTGKKITLECSQTMGHDKMYWYQQDPGMELHLIHYSYGVNSTEKGDLSSESTVSRIRTEHFPLTLESARPSHTSQYLCASSEARLEEQFFGPGTRLTVL.

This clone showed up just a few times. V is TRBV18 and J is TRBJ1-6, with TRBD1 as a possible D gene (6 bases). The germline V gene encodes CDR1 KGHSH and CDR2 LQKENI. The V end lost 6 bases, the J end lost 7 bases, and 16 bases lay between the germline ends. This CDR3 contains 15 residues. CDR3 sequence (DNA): TGTGCCAGCTCCAAGGCGGCAGGGGAGAATTCACCCCTCCACTTT. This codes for CASSKAAGENSPLHF.

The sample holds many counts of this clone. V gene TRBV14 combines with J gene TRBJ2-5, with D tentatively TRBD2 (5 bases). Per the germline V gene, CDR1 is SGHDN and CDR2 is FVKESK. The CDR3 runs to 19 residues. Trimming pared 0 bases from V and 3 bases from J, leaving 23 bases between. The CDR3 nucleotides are TGTGCCAGCAGCCAAGAATGGGCTCGGGGAACGACCGCCAAAGAGACCCAGTACTTC. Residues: CASSQEWARGTTAKETQYF.

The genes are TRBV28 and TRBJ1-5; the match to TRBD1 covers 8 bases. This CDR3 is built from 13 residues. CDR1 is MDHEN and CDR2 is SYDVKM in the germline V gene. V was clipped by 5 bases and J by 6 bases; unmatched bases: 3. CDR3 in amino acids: CASSDRGGQPQHF. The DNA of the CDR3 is TGTGCCAGCAGTGACAGGGGTGGTCAGCCCCAGCATTTT.

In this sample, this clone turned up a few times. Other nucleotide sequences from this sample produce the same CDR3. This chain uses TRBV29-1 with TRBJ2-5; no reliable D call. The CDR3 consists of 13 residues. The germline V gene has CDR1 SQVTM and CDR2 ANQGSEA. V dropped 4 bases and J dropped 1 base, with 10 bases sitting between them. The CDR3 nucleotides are TGCAGCGTTGCAAACTCATTCCAAGAGACCCAGTACTTC. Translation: CSVANSFQETQYF.

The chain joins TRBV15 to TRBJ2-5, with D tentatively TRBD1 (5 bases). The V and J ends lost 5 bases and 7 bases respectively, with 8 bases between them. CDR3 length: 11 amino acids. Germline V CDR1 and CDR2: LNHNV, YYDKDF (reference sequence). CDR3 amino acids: CATSAGRTQYF. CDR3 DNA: TGTGCCACCAGCGCAGGGCGGACCCAGTACTTC.

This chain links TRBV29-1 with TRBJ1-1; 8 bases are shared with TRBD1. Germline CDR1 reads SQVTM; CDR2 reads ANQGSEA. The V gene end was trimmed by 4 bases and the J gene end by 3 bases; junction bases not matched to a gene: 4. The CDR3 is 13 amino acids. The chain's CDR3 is CSVVEQGDTEAFF. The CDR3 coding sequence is TGCAGCGTTGTAGAACAGGGGGACACTGAAGCTTTCTTT.

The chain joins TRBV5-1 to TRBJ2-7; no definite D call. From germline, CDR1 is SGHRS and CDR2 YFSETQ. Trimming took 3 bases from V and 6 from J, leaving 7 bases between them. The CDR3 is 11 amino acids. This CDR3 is CASSSFGEQYF. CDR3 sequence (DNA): TGCGCCAGCAGCTCCTTCGGCGAGCAGTACTTC.

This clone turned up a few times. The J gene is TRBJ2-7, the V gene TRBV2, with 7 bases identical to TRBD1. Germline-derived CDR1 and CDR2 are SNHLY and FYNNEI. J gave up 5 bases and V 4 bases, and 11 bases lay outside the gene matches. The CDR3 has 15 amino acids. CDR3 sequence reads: CASSVRGPPGNEQYF. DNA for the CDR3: TGTGCCAGCAGTGTGAGGGGGCCTCCCGGAAACGAGCAGTACTTC.

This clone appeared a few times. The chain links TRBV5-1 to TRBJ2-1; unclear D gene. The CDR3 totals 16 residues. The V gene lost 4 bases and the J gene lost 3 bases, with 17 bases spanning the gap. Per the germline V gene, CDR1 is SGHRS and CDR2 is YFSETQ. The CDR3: CASSPPGAHGYNEQFF. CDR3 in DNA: TGCGCCAGCAGCCCCCCCGGCGCACATGGCTACAATGAGCAGTTCTTC.

CDR3 bases: TGCGCCAGCAGCGTCCCGGGGGGATACAATGAGCAGTTCTTC. Protein product: CASSVPGGYNEQFF. J is TRBJ2-1 and V is TRBV5-1; 7 bases map to TRBD2. The CDR3 extends over 14 amino acids. With V trimmed by 4 bases and J by 4 bases, 5 bases remained unmatched. Germline loops: CDR1 SGHRS, CDR2 YFSETQ.

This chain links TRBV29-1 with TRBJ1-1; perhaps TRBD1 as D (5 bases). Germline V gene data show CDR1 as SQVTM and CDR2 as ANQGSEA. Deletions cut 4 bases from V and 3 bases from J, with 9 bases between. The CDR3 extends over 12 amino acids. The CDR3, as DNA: TGCAGCGTTGGGGTAGGGGACACTGAAGCTTTCTTT. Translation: CSVGVGDTEAFF.

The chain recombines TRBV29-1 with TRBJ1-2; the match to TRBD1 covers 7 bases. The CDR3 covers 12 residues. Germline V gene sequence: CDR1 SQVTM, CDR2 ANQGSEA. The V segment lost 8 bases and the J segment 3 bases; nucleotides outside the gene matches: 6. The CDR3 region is CSILQGDYGYTF. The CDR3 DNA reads TGCAGCATCCTTCAGGGGGACTATGGCTACACCTTC.